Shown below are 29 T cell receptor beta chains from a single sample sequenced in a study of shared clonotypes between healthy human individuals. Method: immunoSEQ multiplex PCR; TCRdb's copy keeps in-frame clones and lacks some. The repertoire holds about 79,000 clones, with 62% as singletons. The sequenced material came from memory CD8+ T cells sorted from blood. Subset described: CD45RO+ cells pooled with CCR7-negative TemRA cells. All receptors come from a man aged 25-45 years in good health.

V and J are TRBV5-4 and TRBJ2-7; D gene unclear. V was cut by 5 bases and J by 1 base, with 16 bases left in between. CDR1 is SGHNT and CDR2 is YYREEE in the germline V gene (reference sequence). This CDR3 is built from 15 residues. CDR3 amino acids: CASRSSRVGSYEQYF. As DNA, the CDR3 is TGTGCCAGCAGGTCAAGTCGAGTGGGGTCCTACGAGCAGTACTTC.

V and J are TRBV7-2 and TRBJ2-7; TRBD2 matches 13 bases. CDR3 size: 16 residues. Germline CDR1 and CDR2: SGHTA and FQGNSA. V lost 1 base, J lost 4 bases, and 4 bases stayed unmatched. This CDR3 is CASSLEGTSGKYEQYF. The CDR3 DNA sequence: TGTGCCAGCAGCTTAGAGGGGACTAGCGGGAAATACGAGCAGTACTTC.

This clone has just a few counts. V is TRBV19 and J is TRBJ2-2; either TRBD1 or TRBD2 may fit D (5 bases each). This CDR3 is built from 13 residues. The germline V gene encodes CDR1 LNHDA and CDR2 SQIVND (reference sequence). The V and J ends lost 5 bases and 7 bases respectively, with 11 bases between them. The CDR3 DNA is TGTGCCAGTAGTGTAGGGACGGGCGGGGAGCTGTTTTTT. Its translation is CASSVGTGGELFF. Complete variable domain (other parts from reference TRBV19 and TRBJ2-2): DGGITQSPKYLFRKEGQNVTLSCEQNLNHDAMYWYRQDPGQGLRLIYYSQIVNDFQKGDIAEGYSVSREKKESFPLTVTSAQKNPTAFYLCASSVGTGGELFFGEGSRLTVL.

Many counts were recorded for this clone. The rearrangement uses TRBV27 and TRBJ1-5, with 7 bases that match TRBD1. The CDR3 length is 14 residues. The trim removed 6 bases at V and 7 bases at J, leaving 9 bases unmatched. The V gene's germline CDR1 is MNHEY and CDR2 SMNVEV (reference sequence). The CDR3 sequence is CASRNQGGGQPQHF. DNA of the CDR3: TGTGCCAGCAGAAACCAGGGGGGAGGACAGCCCCAGCATTTT.

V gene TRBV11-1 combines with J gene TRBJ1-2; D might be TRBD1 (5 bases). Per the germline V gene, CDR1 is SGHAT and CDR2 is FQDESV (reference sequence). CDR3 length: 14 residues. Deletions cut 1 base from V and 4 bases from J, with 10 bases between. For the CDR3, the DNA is TGTGCCAGCAGCTTAGGGGACGTGGGCTATGGCTACACCTTC. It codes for CASSLGDVGYGYTF.

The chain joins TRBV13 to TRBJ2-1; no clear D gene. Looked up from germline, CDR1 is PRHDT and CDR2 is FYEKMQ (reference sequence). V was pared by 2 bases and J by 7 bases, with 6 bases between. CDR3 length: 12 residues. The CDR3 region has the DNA TGTGCCAGCAGCTTACTCACGAATGAGCAGTTCTTC. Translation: CASSLLTNEQFF. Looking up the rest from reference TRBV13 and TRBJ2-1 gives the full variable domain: AAGVIQSPRHLIKEKRETATLKCYPIPRHDTVYWYQQGPGQDPQFLISFYEKMQSDKGSIPDRFSAQQFSDYHSELNMSSLELGDSALYFCASSLLTNEQFFGPGTRLTVL.

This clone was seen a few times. The chain's CDR3 is CAWRSGNTIYF. The DNA for the CDR3 is TGTGCCTGGAGATCTGGAAACACCATATATTTT. V gene TRBV30 combines with J gene TRBJ1-3; no clear D. There are 11 residues in the CDR3. Germline V gives CDR1 GTSNPN, CDR2 SVGIG (reference sequence). Trimming left V 3 bases short and J 1 base short, with 1 base between.

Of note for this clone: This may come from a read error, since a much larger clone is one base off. The CDR3 DNA follows: TGTGCCAGCAGCTTGAGAGAGACCCAGTACTTC. Its protein is CASSLRETQYF. The chain is built from TRBV5-6 and TRBJ2-5; D ambiguous. CDR1 is SGHDT and CDR2 is YYEEEE in the germline V gene. The V and J ends lost 1 base and 4 bases respectively, with 2 bases between them. The CDR3 runs 11 residues.

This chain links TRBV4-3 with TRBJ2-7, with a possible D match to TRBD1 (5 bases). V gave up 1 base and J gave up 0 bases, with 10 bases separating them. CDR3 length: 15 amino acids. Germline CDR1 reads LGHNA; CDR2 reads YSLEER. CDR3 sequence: CASSQAIGDSYEQYF. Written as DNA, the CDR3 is TGCGCCAGCAGCCAAGCTATAGGGGACTCCTACGAGCAGTACTTC.

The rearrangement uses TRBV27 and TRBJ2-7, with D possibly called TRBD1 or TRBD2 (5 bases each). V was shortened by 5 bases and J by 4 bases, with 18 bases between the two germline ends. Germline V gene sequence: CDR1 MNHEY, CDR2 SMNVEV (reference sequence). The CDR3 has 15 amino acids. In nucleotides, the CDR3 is TGTGCCAGCAGTGTGGGACCGGCTATAGGTTACGAGCAGTACTTC. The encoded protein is CASSVGPAIGYEQYF.

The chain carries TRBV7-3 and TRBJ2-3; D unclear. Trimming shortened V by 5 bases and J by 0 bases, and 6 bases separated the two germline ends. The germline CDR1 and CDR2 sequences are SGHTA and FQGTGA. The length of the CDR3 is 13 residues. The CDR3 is CASSPDSTDTQYF. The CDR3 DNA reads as TGTGCCAGCAGCCCGGACAGCACAGATACGCAGTATTTT.

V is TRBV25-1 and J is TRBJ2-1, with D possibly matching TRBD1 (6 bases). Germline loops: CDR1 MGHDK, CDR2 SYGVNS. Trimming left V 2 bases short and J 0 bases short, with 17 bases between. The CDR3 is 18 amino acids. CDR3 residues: CASSEPRQALSSYNEQFF. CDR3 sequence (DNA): TGTGCCAGCAGTGAACCCCGACAGGCCCTCAGCTCCTACAATGAGCAGTTCTTC.

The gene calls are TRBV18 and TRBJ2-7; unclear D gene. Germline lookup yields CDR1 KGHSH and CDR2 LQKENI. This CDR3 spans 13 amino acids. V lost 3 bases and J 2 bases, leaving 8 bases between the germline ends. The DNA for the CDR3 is TGTGCCAGCTCACCGTTGGGAACCTACGAGCAGTACTTC. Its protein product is CASSPLGTYEQYF.

The CDR3 loop is CASRTTDYNEQFF. CDR3 nucleotides: TGTGCCAGCAGGACGACAGATTACAATGAGCAGTTCTTC. The chain carries TRBV6-6 and TRBJ2-1; a possible D gene is TRBD1 (5 bases). Germline lookup yields CDR1 MNHNY and CDR2 SVGAGI (reference sequence). The CDR3 runs 13 residues. V was clipped by 6 bases and J by 4 bases, with 10 bases between them.

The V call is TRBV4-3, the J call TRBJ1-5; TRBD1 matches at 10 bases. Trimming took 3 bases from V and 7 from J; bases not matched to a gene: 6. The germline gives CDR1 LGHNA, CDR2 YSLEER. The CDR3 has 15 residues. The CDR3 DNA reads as TGCGCCAGCAGCCAGGACAGGGGGTTGGAGCAGCCCCAGCATTTT. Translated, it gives CASSQDRGLEQPQHF.

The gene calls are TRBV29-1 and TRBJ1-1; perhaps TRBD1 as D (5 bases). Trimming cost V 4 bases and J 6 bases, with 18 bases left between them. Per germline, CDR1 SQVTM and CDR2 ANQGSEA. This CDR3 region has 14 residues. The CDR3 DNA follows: TGCAGCGTTGGAAGGGCGACAGTTGGCGCTGAAGCTTTCTTT. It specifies CSVGRATVGAEAFF.

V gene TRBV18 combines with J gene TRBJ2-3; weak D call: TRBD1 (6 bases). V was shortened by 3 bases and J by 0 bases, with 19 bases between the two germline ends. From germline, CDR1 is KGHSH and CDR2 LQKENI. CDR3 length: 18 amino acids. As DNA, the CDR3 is TGTGCCAGCTCACCCAGGGGTTTGACAGACACTAGCACAGATACGCAGTATTTT. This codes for CASSPRGLTDTSTDTQYF.

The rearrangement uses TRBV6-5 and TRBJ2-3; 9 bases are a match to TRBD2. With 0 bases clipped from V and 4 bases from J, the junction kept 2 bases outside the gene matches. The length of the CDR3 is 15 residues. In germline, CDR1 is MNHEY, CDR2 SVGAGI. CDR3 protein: CASSYSSGSADTQYF. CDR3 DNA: TGTGCCAGCAGTTACTCTAGCGGGAGTGCAGATACGCAGTATTTT.

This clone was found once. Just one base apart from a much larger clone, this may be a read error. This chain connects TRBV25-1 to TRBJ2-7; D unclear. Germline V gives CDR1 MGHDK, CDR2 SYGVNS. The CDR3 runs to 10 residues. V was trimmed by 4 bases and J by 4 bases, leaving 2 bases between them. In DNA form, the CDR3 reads TGTGCCAGCAGTGGTTACGAGCAGTACTTC. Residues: CASSGYEQYF.

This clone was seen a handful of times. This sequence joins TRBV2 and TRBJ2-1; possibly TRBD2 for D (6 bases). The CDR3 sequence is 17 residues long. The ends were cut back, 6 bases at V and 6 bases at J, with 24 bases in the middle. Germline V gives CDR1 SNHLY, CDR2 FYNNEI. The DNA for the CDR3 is TGTGCCAGCAGGACCGGTTTGGCGGGAAGTTTGGGCAATGAGCAGTTCTTC. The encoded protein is CASRTGLAGSLGNEQFF.

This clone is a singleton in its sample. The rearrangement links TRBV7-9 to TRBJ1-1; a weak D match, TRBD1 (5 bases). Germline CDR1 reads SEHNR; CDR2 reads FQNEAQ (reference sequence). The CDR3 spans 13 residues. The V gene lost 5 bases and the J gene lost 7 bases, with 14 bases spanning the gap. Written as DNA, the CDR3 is TGTGCCAGCAGCCAAATCCGGGACGGTGAAGCTTTCTTT. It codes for CASSQIRDGEAFF.

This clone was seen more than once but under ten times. The CDR3 nucleotides read TGTGCCAGCAGCGTAGTCCCCAGCTCCTACGAGCAGTACTTC. Protein: CASSVVPSSYEQYF. The genes are TRBV9 and TRBJ2-7; D remains ambiguous. Between the trimmed V and J ends, which lost 0 bases and 0 bases, there was a span of 7 bases. This CDR3 is 14 amino acids long. The germline CDR1 and CDR2 sequences are SGDLS and YYNGEE.

CDR3 residues: CASSATANYGYTF. CDR3 in DNA: TGTGCCAGCAGCGCTACAGCTAACTATGGCTACACCTTC. This sequence joins TRBV9 and TRBJ1-2; D is undetermined. The CDR3 sequence is 13 residues long. Trimming took off 3 bases at V and 0 bases at J, with 6 bases between the two ends. The germline V gene has CDR1 SGDLS and CDR2 YYNGEE.

CDR3 sequence: CASSPLSGRTTYNEQFF. CDR3 bases: TGTGCCAGCTCACCTCTCAGTGGGAGGACTACTTACAATGAGCAGTTCTTC. The chain has TRBV18 and TRBJ2-1; perhaps TRBD2 as D (6 bases). V was trimmed by 3 bases and J by 4 bases, leaving 19 bases between them. This CDR3 comprises 17 residues. CDR1 and CDR2 (germline): KGHSH, LQKENI.

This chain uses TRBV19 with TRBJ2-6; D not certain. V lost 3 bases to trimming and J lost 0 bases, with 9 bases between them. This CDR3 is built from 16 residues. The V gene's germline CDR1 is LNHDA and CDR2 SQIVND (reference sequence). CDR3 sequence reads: CASSISRVSGANVLTF. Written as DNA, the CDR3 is TGTGCCAGTAGTATTAGTCGGGTCTCTGGGGCCAACGTCCTGACTTTC.

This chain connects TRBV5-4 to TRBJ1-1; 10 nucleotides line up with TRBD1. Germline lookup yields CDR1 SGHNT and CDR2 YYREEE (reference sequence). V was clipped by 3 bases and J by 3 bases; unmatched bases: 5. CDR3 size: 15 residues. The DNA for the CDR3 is TGTGCCAGCAGCTCAATCGGGACAGGGGACACTGAAGCTTTCTTT. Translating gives CASSSIGTGDTEAFF.

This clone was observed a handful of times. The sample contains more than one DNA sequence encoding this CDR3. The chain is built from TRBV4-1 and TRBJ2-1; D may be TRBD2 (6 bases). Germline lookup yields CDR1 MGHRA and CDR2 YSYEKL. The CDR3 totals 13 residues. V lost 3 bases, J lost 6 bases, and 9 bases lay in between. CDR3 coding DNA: TGCGCCAGCAGCCACTCGACTAGCAATGAGCAGTTCTTC. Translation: CASSHSTSNEQFF.

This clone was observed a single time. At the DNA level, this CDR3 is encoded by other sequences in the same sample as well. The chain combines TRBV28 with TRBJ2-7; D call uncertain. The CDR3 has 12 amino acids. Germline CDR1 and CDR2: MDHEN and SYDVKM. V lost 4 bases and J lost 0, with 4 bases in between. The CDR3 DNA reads TGTGCCAGCAGTTCCCTCTCCTACGAGCAGTACTTC. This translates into CASSSLSYEQYF.

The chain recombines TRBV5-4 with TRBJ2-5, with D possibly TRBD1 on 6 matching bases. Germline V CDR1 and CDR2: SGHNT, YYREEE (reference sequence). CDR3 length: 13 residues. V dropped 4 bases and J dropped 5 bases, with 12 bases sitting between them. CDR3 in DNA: TGTGCCAGCAGCATCGGGCAGGGGGAGACCCAGTACTTC. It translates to CASSIGQGETQYF.